The 12 T cell receptor beta chains in this list originate from one sample, sequenced in a study of T-cell reconstitution after alpha-beta-depleted transplantation in children. Unique molecular identifiers featured in how the TCRbeta library was prepared. Via MiXCR, TCRdb re-called the PCR reads, giving one row per CDR3 protein. The profile covers some 490,000 distinct CDR3 sequences, with approximately 13% appearing a single time and around 5.8% taken by the ten largest. The material was PBMCs from the stem cell graft donor, obtained from the stem cell graft. The receptors were gathered from a human donor who donated a stem cell graft to a child with combined immunodeficiency.

This clonotype was detected only a few times. CDR3 loop: CASSPRLDGYTF. DNA for the CDR3: TGTGCCAGCTCACCACGGTTGGATGGCTACACCTTC. V usage is TRBV18 and J usage is TRBJ1-2; D is uncertain. The CDR3 loop spans 12 amino acids. Germline loops: CDR1 KGHSH, CDR2 LQKENI. V gave up 1 base and J gave up 6 bases, with 6 bases separating them.

This clonotype was counted ten times or more. The rearrangement links TRBV7-8 to TRBJ2-3, with 12 bases matching TRBD2. CDR3 size: 17 residues. CDR1 and CDR2 from the germline V gene are SGHVS and FQNEAQ. With 4 bases clipped from V and 8 bases from J, the junction kept 13 bases outside the gene matches. The CDR3 DNA sequence: TGTGCCAGCAGCTCAGGCCGACTAGCGGGAGAGGCGGGTACGCAGTATTTT. Translation gives CASSSGRLAGEAGTQYF.

Only a few counts were recorded for this clonotype. The chain couples TRBV28 to TRBJ1-6; possibly TRBD1 for D (5 bases). Deletions cut 3 bases from V and 7 bases from J, with 10 bases between. The CDR3 spans 14 residues. Germline values: CDR1 MDHEN, CDR2 SYDVKM. DNA for the CDR3: TGTGCCAGCAGTTTGGGGGTGGAGAATTCACCCCTCCACTTT. Its translation: CASSLGVENSPLHF.

Ten or more counts support this clonotype. The rearrangement links TRBV5-1 to TRBJ2-5; D possibly corresponds to TRBD2 (6 bases). V lost 0 bases and J 2 bases, leaving 14 bases between the germline ends. Germline lookup yields CDR1 SGHRS and CDR2 YFSETQ. CDR3 length: 16 amino acids. The CDR3 region is CASSLAGGLVQETQYF. DNA of the CDR3: TGCGCCAGCAGCTTGGCCGGGGGACTCGTGCAAGAGACCCAGTACTTC.

This clonotype occurred many times. The rearrangement joins TRBV6-1 to TRBJ2-5, with D perhaps TRBD1 (6 bases). The germline CDR1 and CDR2 sequences are MNHNS and SASEGT. The germline V and J ends were trimmed by 5 bases and 1 base, with 14 bases remaining between them. The CDR3 spans 15 residues. The CDR3 loop reads CASSLSGDLQETQYF. CDR3 nucleotide sequence: TGTGCCAGCAGTCTGTCAGGGGACCTCCAAGAGACCCAGTACTTC.

This clonotype was recorded many times. This sequence joins TRBV7-2 and TRBJ1-5, with a tentative D call TRBD1 (5 bases). The CDR3 loop spans 15 amino acids. Trimming left V 1 base short and J 7 bases short, with 14 bases between. Germline CDR1 SGHTA, CDR2 FQGNSA. The CDR3 DNA reads as TGTGCCAGCAGCTTAGTCCCAGGGAGGTCGCAGCCCCAGCATTTT. Translation gives CASSLVPGRSQPQHF.

V is TRBV29-1 and J is TRBJ2-2; 8 bases line up with TRBD1. V was pared by 6 bases and J by 4 bases, with 4 bases of the junction left unmatched. CDR3 size: 13 residues. Germline assignment: CDR1 SQVTM and CDR2 ANQGSEA. The CDR3 spells CSVRTGFTGELFF. The DNA for the CDR3 is TGCAGCGTCAGGACAGGGTTCACCGGGGAGCTGTTTTTT.

This clonotype was seen at least ten times. The chain combines TRBV7-3 with TRBJ2-1; 7 bases map to TRBD2. The CDR3 runs to 15 residues. Germline CDR1 is SGHTA and CDR2 is FQGTGA. J was trimmed by 4 bases and V by 3 bases; bases with no gene match: 6. The DNA for the CDR3 is TGTGCCAGCAGCTTGTCGGGGGGTCTATACAATGAGCAGTTCTTC. It translates to CASSLSGGLYNEQFF. The full variable domain, rest sourced from reference TRBV7-3 and TRBJ2-1, is GAGVSQTPSNKVTEKGKYVELRCDPISGHTALYWYRQSLGQGPEFLIYFQGTGAADDSGLPNDRFFAVRPEGSVSTLKIQRTERGDSAVYLCASSLSGGLYNEQFFGPGTRLTVL.

The chain joins TRBV29-1 to TRBJ1-2; D not resolved. Germline lookup yields CDR1 SQVTM and CDR2 ANQGSEA. This CDR3 has 17 amino acids. The germline V and J ends were trimmed by 0 bases and 1 base, with 18 bases remaining between them. CDR3 nucleotides: TGCAGCGTTGAAGATAGGAAGCCAGCCTATCTTAACTATGGCTACACCTTC. Its translation is CSVEDRKPAYLNYGYTF.

The chain couples TRBV9 to TRBJ2-1, with 16 nucleotides matching TRBD2. The junction had 14 bases not matched to a gene; V was cut back by 1 base and J by 7 bases. Per the germline V gene, CDR1 is SGDLS and CDR2 is YYNGEE. The CDR3 covers 20 residues. The CDR3 nucleotides read TGTGCCAGCAGCGTACAGCTTGGGGGGACTAGCGGGAGGGCCAGGAATGAGCAGTTCTTC. Amino acids: CASSVQLGGTSGRARNEQFF. The full variable domain, its missing parts supplied by reference TRBV9 and TRBJ2-1, is DSGVTQTPKHLITATGQRVTLRCSPRSGDLSVYWYQQSLDQGLQFLIQYYNGEERAKGNILERFSAQQFPDLHSELNLSSLELGDSALYFCASSVQLGGTSGRARNEQFFGPGTRLTVL.

This clonotype was seen at least ten times. The chain carries TRBV12-3 or TRBV12-4 and TRBJ2-6; 7 bases agree with TRBD1. The V segment lost 5 bases and the J segment 4 bases; nucleotides outside the gene matches: 8. The CDR3 consists of 16 residues. CDR3 in amino acids: CASSIYRGSGANVLTF. In DNA form, the CDR3 reads TGTGCCAGCAGTATCTACAGGGGCTCCGGGGCCAACGTCCTGACTTTC.

The V gene is TRBV7-8, the J gene TRBJ1-2, with D hard to call. CDR3 length equals 13 residues. Trimming pared 5 bases from V and 8 bases from J, leaving 15 bases between. Germline V CDR1 and CDR2: SGHVS, FQNEAQ. This CDR3 reads CASSPPSGRGYTF. CDR3 bases: TGTGCCAGCAGCCCCCCGTCAGGTCGAGGCTACACCTTC.